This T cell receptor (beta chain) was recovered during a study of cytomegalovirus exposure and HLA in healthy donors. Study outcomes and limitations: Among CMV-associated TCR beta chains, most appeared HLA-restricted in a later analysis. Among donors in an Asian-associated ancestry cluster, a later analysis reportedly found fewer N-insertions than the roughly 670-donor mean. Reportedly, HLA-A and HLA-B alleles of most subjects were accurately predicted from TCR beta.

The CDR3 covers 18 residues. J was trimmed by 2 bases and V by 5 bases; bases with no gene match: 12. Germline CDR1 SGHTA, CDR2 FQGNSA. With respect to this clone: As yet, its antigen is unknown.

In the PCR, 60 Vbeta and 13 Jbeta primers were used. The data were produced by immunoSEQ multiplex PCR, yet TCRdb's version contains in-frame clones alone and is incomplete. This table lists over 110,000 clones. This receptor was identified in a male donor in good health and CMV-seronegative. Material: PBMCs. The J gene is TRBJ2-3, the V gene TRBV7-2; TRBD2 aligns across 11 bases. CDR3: CASSLHQTSGILTDTQYF. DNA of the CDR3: TGTGCCAGCAGCCTACATCAGACTAGCGGGATCCTCACAGATACGCAGTATTTT.